These 5 T cell receptor beta chains were sequenced from one sample in a study of human T cells and chemical hapten exposure. Each CDR3 protein is one row after TCRdb ran MiXCR on the RACE reads. The sample has 150,000 to 200,000 distinct CDR3 sequences, about 22% seen once. Time point noted: patch test 1, 2 weeks after DPC sensitization. Described treatment: therapeutic diphenylcyclopropenone sensitization with weekly scalp DPC. Sequencing was performed on whole blood, taken in connection with sensitization to the hapten diphenylcyclopropenone (DPC). Every receptor here comes from a woman aged 45-65 years with alopecia areata. Some clones in this sample may be carry-over from other donors' samples.

In this sample, this clonotype turned up a few times. V and J are TRBV9 and TRBJ1-1; 7 nucleotides align to TRBD1. The CDR3 extends over 16 amino acids. Germline values: CDR1 SGDLS, CDR2 YYNGEE. J was trimmed by 5 bases and V by 3 bases; bases with no gene match: 13. The CDR3 loop reads CASSGDDVRGETEAFF. In DNA, the CDR3 is TGTGCCAGCAGCGGGGACGACGTCAGGGGGGAAACTGAAGCTTTCTTT.

In its sample, this clonotype was seen a few times. V gene TRBV20-1 combines with J gene TRBJ2-7, with D maybe TRBD2 (6 bases). Trimming removed 5 bases at V and 4 bases at J, with 18 bases between. Looked up from germline, CDR1 is DFQATT and CDR2 is SNEGSKA (reference sequence). This CDR3 has 14 amino acids. This CDR3 reads CSAQAGGNPYEQYF. Written as DNA, the CDR3 is TGCAGTGCTCAAGCCGGGGGAAACCCGTACGAGCAGTACTTC.

This clonotype was seen more than once but under ten times. V usage is TRBV5-1 and J usage is TRBJ2-5, with 7 bases identical to TRBD1. Germline CDR1 reads SGHRS; CDR2 reads YFSETQ. CDR3 length equals 14 residues. Trimming at V came to 6 bases and at J to 4 bases, leaving 9 bases not matched to a gene. CDR3 sequence reads: CASNRQGSRETQYF. The CDR3 bases are TGCGCCAGCAACAGACAGGGATCAAGAGAGACCCAGTACTTC. Variable domain in full (rest from reference TRBV5-1 and TRBJ2-5): KAGVTQTPRYLIKTRGQQVTLSCSPISGHRSVSWYQQTPGQGLQFLFEYFSETQRNKGNFPGRFSGRQFSNSRSEMNVSTLELGDSALYLCASNRQGSRETQYFGPGTRLLVL.

There are a few counts of this clonotype. The J gene is TRBJ2-2, the V gene TRBV5-1, with 8 bases matching TRBD2. The CDR3 sequence is 16 residues long. V trimming: 7 bases; J trimming: 5 bases; junction bases outside the gene matches: 13. The germline V gene has CDR1 SGHRS and CDR2 YFSETQ. The CDR3 loop is CASRLGSSGTTGELFF. The CDR3 region has the DNA TGCGCCAGCCGACTGGGGAGTAGCGGGACTACCGGGGAGCTGTTTTTT.

This clonotype occurred a few times. This rearrangement joins TRBV5-6 to TRBJ2-5; TRBD1 agrees at 8 bases. The CDR3 contains 15 residues. V shed 4 bases and J 3 bases; nucleotides not matched to a gene: 8. Germline values: CDR1 SGHDT, CDR2 YYEEEE. CDR3 sequence: CASSAVAGGKETQYF. CDR3 sequence (DNA): TGTGCCAGCAGCGCGGTGGCAGGGGGCAAAGAGACCCAGTACTTC.